This T cell receptor beta chain was profiled in a study of control samples from healthy donors and cancer patients. The table came from immunoSEQ multiplex PCR; TCRdb's copy has only in-frame clones and leaves some out. In the table there are over 60,000 clones, about 82% of which are singletons. The V gene's germline CDR1 is MNHNY and CDR2 SVGAGI (reference sequence). The V end lost 5 bases, the J end lost 0 bases, and 16 bases lay between the germline ends. The CDR3 covers 16 residues. This chain uses TRBV6-6 with TRBJ2-5; D is possibly TRBD1 (6 bases). The clonotype originates from a man aged 35 to 55 in good health. The specimen sequenced was blood. CDR3 loop: CASSNHREGYQETQYF. The DNA of the CDR3 is TGTGCCAGCAGTAATCACAGGGAAGGGTACCAAGAGACCCAGTACTTC.